What follows are 24 T cell receptor beta chains derived from one specimen sequenced in a study of post-analysis software for immune sequencing data. Findings and limits, study-wide: About 5 TRBV segments (TRBV5-6, TRBV5-1 and TRBV20-1 among them) occurred more frequently in patients than in controls.

Sequencing libraries made from TCR beta cDNA carried unique molecular identifiers. TCRdb reprocessed the PCR reads with MiXCR, giving one entry per CDR3 protein. The sample holds about 760,000 distinct CDR3 sequences, about 27% seen once. These receptors are not linked to any known antigen. The sample comprised blood. The receptors come from a girl under 18 with multiple sclerosis.

This clonotype was counted a few times. The chain joins TRBV7-2 to TRBJ2-1, with unresolved D. This CDR3 is 15 amino acids long. CDR1 is SGHTA and CDR2 is FQGNSA in the germline V gene. The V gene lost 1 base and the J gene lost 7 bases, with 14 bases spanning the gap. CDR3 bases: TGTGCCAGCAGCTTAGTAAGTGATAGCATTAATGAGCAGTTCTTC. Protein sequence: CASSLVSDSINEQFF.

The J gene is TRBJ2-1, the V gene TRBV9; D may match TRBD1 or TRBD2 (5 bases each). CDR1 SGDLS and CDR2 YYNGEE come from the germline V gene. This CDR3 has 13 amino acids. V was pared by 3 bases and J by 3 bases, with 7 bases between. This CDR3 reads CASSGGYYNEQFF. In DNA, the CDR3 is TGTGCCAGCAGCGGGGGGTACTACAATGAGCAGTTCTTC. The full variable domain, its missing parts supplied by reference TRBV9 and TRBJ2-1, is DSGVTQTPKHLITATGQRVTLRCSPRSGDLSVYWYQQSLDQGLQFLIQYYNGEERAKGNILERFSAQQFPDLHSELNLSSLELGDSALYFCASSGGYYNEQFFGPGTRLTVL.

The table lists this clonotype with a few counts. The gene calls are TRBV4-1 and TRBJ2-1, with 11 bases fitting TRBD2. The CDR3 covers 17 residues. The ends lost 1 base at V and 7 bases at J; junction bases unmatched: 9. Germline loops: CDR1 MGHRA, CDR2 YSYEKL. The CDR3 spells CASSQAVTSGGRNEQFF. In DNA, the CDR3 is TGCGCCAGCAGCCAAGCTGTCACTAGCGGGGGCCGGAATGAGCAGTTCTTC.

The V call is TRBV29-1, the J call TRBJ1-1, with D hard to call. The length of the CDR3 is 13 residues. CDR1 SQVTM and CDR2 ANQGSEA come from the germline V gene. The germline V and J ends were trimmed by 3 bases and 1 base, with 9 bases remaining between them. In DNA form, the CDR3 reads TGCAGCGTTGACGCGCCCGGGAACACTGAAGCTTTCTTT. Its protein product is CSVDAPGNTEAFF. The full variable domain, completed using reference TRBV29-1 and TRBJ1-1, is SAVISQKPSRDICQRGTSLTIQCQVDSQVTMMFWYRQQPGQSLTLIATANQGSEATYESGFVIDKFPISRPNLTFSTLTVSNMSPEDSSIYLCSVDAPGNTEAFFGQGTRLTVV.

This chain connects TRBV7-8 to TRBJ2-5; 14 bases line up with TRBD2. The CDR3 length is 16 residues. The germline V gene has CDR1 SGHVS and CDR2 FQNEAQ. Trimming removed 6 bases from V and 4 bases from J; junction bases left unmatched: 7. The CDR3, as DNA: TGTGCCAGCAGAATCGGGGGACTAGCGGGAGTAGAGACCCAGTACTTC. Protein sequence: CASRIGGLAGVETQYF.

The rearrangement uses TRBV20-1 and TRBJ2-1, with 11 nucleotides matching TRBD2. This CDR3 has 18 amino acids. The junction had 18 bases not matched to a gene; V was cut back by 2 bases and J by 9 bases. Germline CDR1 is DFQATT and CDR2 is SNEGSKA (reference sequence). CDR3 DNA: TGCAGTGCTAGACCCCGGGTCAGGCTAGCGGGGGGACGGGGTGAGCAGTTCTTC. Residues: CSARPRVRLAGGRGEQFF.

The sample holds a few counts of this clonotype. The V gene is TRBV6-5, the J gene TRBJ1-2; perhaps TRBD1 as D (5 bases). The length of the CDR3 is 15 residues. Trimming pared 0 bases from V and 2 bases from J, leaving 10 bases between. The germline V gene has CDR1 MNHEY and CDR2 SVGAGI. The CDR3 sequence is CASSYSRGENYGYTF. The DNA of the CDR3 is TGTGCCAGCAGTTACTCGCGGGGGGAGAACTATGGCTACACCTTC.

The CDR3 DNA follows: TGTGCCAGCAGACAGGACCGCAACAATGAGCAGTTCTTC. Translation gives CASRQDRNNEQFF. This chain joins TRBV7-9 and TRBJ2-1, with a weak D call TRBD1 (5 bases). V was trimmed by 6 bases and J by 5 bases, leaving 11 bases between them. This CDR3 contains 13 residues. Germline lookup yields CDR1 SEHNR and CDR2 FQNEAQ (reference sequence).

This clonotype was observed a few times. J is TRBJ2-1 and V is TRBV29-1; 8 bases match TRBD1. The CDR3 contains 18 residues. Trimming cost V 5 bases and J 4 bases; bases outside gene matches: 19. Germline CDR1 reads SQVTM; CDR2 reads ANQGSEA. The CDR3 loop is CSVLRIGRGQALYNEQFF. The CDR3 DNA sequence: TGCAGCGTTTTAAGGATCGGGCGGGGACAGGCATTATACAATGAGCAGTTCTTC.

This chain links TRBV12-3 or TRBV12-4 with TRBJ2-3; 7 bases agree with TRBD1. This CDR3 region has 15 residues. The junction had 4 bases not matched to a gene; V was cut back by 4 bases and J by 0 bases. The CDR3 reads CASSSTGISTDTQYF. As DNA, the CDR3 is TGTGCCAGCAGTTCGACAGGGATTAGCACAGATACGCAGTATTTT.

The chain couples TRBV7-2 to TRBJ2-3, with D perhaps TRBD2 (7 bases). Trimming took 2 bases from V and 6 from J, leaving 18 bases between them. The V gene's germline CDR1 is SGHTA and CDR2 FQGNSA. The CDR3 is 16 residues long. The CDR3, as DNA: TGTGCCAGCAGCTTACGGTCCCGGGGGGCAGGGGATACGCAGTATTTT. It encodes CASSLRSRGAGDTQYF.

The CDR3, as DNA: TGTGCCAGCATTCTTCGGGGCCAACCTTCCTACAATGAGCAGTTCTTC. It encodes CASILRGQPSYNEQFF. V gene TRBV12-3 or TRBV12-4 combines with J gene TRBJ2-1; D possibly matches TRBD1 or TRBD2 (5 bases each). Trimming cost V 7 bases and J 1 base, with 17 bases left between them. This CDR3 region has 16 residues.

This clonotype was seen more than once but under ten times. The chain combines TRBV28 with TRBJ2-7; maybe TRBD2 (5 bases). Trimming took 6 bases from V and 2 from J, leaving 20 bases between them. In germline, CDR1 is MDHEN, CDR2 SYDVKM. The CDR3 covers 16 residues. CDR3 sequence reads: CASSPRLSLVPYEQYF. The CDR3 region has the DNA TGTGCCAGCAGCCCTCGACTATCCCTGGTCCCCTACGAGCAGTACTTC.

This clonotype turned up a few times. This chain joins TRBV7-2 and TRBJ2-7; D is possibly TRBD1 (5 bases). TRBJ2-5 matches the DNA end more closely, so the J call is doubtful. There are 14 residues in the CDR3. CDR1 and CDR2 (germline): SGHTA, FQGNSA. DNA of the CDR3: TGTGCCAGCAGCTTATTGGTCAGGGTGGAGACCCAGTACTTC. Its protein product is CASSLLVRVETQYF.

The chain recombines TRBV14 with TRBJ2-3; 13 positions match TRBD2. The CDR3 consists of 18 residues. CDR1 and CDR2 from the germline V gene are SGHDN and FVKESK. J gave up 1 base and V 1 base, and 5 bases lay outside the gene matches. CDR3 loop: CASSQGLGLAGGTDTQYF. CDR3 DNA sequence: TGTGCCAGCAGCCAAGGCCTTGGACTAGCGGGAGGCACAGATACGCAGTATTTT.

The V call is TRBV20-1, the J call TRBJ2-7; no firm D call. V lost 0 bases and J 4 bases, leaving 7 bases between the germline ends. CDR3 size: 12 residues. Per the germline V gene, CDR1 is DFQATT and CDR2 is SNEGSKA (reference sequence). The CDR3 is CSARDHPYEQYF. The CDR3 DNA reads as TGCAGTGCTAGAGATCACCCTTACGAGCAGTACTTC.

This clonotype was detected a few times. The rearrangement uses TRBV5-1 and TRBJ2-6; 8 nucleotides align to TRBD1. This CDR3 has 17 amino acids. CDR1 and CDR2 from the germline V gene are SGHRS and YFSETQ. The V segment lost 2 bases and the J segment 2 bases; nucleotides outside the gene matches: 6. CDR3 bases: TGCGCCAGCAGCTTAGACAGGGGTTCCACTGGGGCCAACGTCCTGACTTTC. It specifies CASSLDRGSTGANVLTF.

The rearrangement joins TRBV2 to TRBJ2-5, with D unresolved. The J call may be wrong; the DNA end is better matched by TRBJ2-7. The CDR3 runs 14 residues. CDR1 and CDR2 from the germline V gene are SNHLY and FYNNEI. Here the CDR3 DNA reads TGTGCCAGCAGGGCTACGGACGGAACCTACGAGCAGTACTTC. This codes for CASRATDGTYEQYF.

The chain has TRBV27 and TRBJ1-2; 8 bases map to TRBD1. V shed 6 bases, J shed 3 bases, and the junction held 3 bases outside the gene matches. CDR3 size: 13 residues. The germline V gene encodes CDR1 MNHEY and CDR2 SMNVEV (reference sequence). Here the CDR3 DNA reads TGTGCCAGCAGGCCGACAGGGGACTATGGCTACACCTTC. It yields the protein CASRPTGDYGYTF.

The genes are TRBV5-4 and TRBJ2-2, with D perhaps TRBD1 (6 bases). Germline lookup yields CDR1 SGHNT and CDR2 YYREEE (reference sequence). The CDR3 has 15 amino acids. Trimming cost V 0 bases and J 2 bases, with 8 bases left between them. CDR3 DNA: TGTGCCAGCAGCTTGGGGACAGATAACACCGGGGAGCTGTTTTTT. Protein: CASSLGTDNTGELFF. The full variable domain, rest sourced from reference TRBV5-4 and TRBJ2-2, is ETGVTQSPTHLIKTRGQQVTLRCSSQSGHNTVSWYQQALGQGPQFIFQYYREEENGRGNFPPRFSGLQFPNYSSELNVNALELDDSALYLCASSLGTDNTGELFFGEGSRLTVL.

This clonotype was seen only a few times. The chain links TRBV7-9 to TRBJ1-2; no firm D call. The germline CDR1 and CDR2 sequences are SEHNR and FQNEAQ (reference sequence). CDR3 length equals 11 residues. Trimming shortened V by 7 bases and J by 4 bases, and 7 bases separated the two germline ends. The CDR3 DNA follows: TGTGCCAGCACCAACAGCTATGGCTACACCTTC. Protein: CASTNSYGYTF.

V and J are TRBV3-1 and TRBJ1-5; 8 bases fit TRBD1. The V segment lost 4 bases and the J segment 5 bases; nucleotides outside the gene matches: 7. The germline V gene has CDR1 LGHDT and CDR2 YNNKEL (reference sequence). The CDR3 covers 15 residues. DNA of the CDR3: TGTGCCAGCAGCCCCTCACAGGGGGAAGATCAGCCCCAGCATTTT. Protein: CASSPSQGEDQPQHF. The full variable domain, its missing parts supplied by reference TRBV3-1 and TRBJ1-5, is DTAVSQTPKYLVTQMGNDKSIKCEQNLGHDTMYWYKQDSKKFLKIMFSYNNKELIINETVPNRFSPKSPDKAHLNLHINSLELGDSAVYFCASSPSQGEDQPQHFGDGTRLSIL.

This clonotype was detected a few times. J is TRBJ2-1 and V is TRBV29-1; D call uncertain. The ends were cut back, 2 bases at V and 7 bases at J, with 12 bases in the middle. The CDR3 is made up of 13 amino acids. Germline lookup yields CDR1 SQVTM and CDR2 ANQGSEA. The CDR3 here is CSVEWIVENEQFF. The CDR3 coding sequence is TGCAGCGTTGAATGGATAGTCGAGAATGAGCAGTTCTTC.

This clonotype has more than one count but fewer than ten. The V call is TRBV7-2, the J call TRBJ2-3; 9 bases agree with TRBD2. V was pared by 5 bases and J by 1 base, with 7 bases of the junction left unmatched. From germline, CDR1 is SGHTA and CDR2 FQGNSA. There are 16 residues in the CDR3. This CDR3 reads CASSPGRGGRTDTQYF. The CDR3 bases are TGTGCCAGCAGCCCCGGGCGGGGGGGCCGCACAGATACGCAGTATTTT.